The clone carrying this T cell receptor (beta chain) appeared once. Its antigen is unidentified. Produced via immunoSEQ multiplex PCR; TCRdb's table is partial and in-frame only. Of about 1 million clones listed, roughly 80% are singletons. This sample is part of a study of shared clonotypes between healthy human individuals. Study-level points and caveats: Sorted-subset samples were not fully sequenced, rarefaction indicated.

CDR3 length equals 14 residues. CDR1 is SGHAT, CDR2 FQDESV, per germline (reference sequence). The V end lost 6 bases, the J end lost 4 bases, and 15 bases lay between the germline ends. The clonotype originates from a man aged 18 to 29 in good health. The sequenced sample consisted of memory CD4+ T cells sorted from blood. Subset: CD45RA-negative fraction. The V and J genes are TRBV11-1 and TRBJ1-2; D possibly corresponds to TRBD1 (6 bases). CDR3 bases: TGTGCCAGCAGTTCCACGCGGACAGTCTATGGCTACACCTTC. Translation gives CASSSTRTVYGYTF.